A selection of T cell receptor beta chains follows, all from one sample in a study of T cell repertoires in cytomegalovirus infection. TCRdb called the reads again in MiXCR, with one record for every CDR3 protein. The sample lists about 740,000 distinct CDR3 sequences, roughly 30% occurring once. Their recognized antigens are unknown. The sequences come from cultured PBMCs, collected from culture after CMV antigen stimulation. The receptors were gathered from a human donor in good health (CMV status not recorded). Some clones in this sample may be carry-over from other donors' samples. CDR3s include the opening cysteine and the closing phenylalanine or tryptophan. D genes are given only for firm matches. Clone size is not always given. Where it is, it says once, few, many or a class for expanded clones.

d_gene: NA; v_gene: TRBV6-6; len: 15; abundance: NA; j_gene: TRBJ1-5; CDR3aa: CASSSHHSNNQPQHF; CDR3nt: TGTGCCAGCAGTAGTCATCATAGTAACAATCAGCCCCAGCATTTT
d_gene: NA; v_gene: TRBV14; len: 14; abundance: NA; j_gene: TRBJ2-7; CDR3aa: CASSRQGPGGQQYF; CDR3nt: TGTGCCAGCAGCCGTCAGGGTCCCGGTGGGCAGCAGTACTTC
d_gene: TRBD1; v_gene: TRBV7-2; len: 12; abundance: many; j_gene: TRBJ1-6; CDR3aa: CASSETGPPLHF; CDR3nt: TGTGCCAGCAGCGAGACAGGGCCACCCCTCCACTTT
d_gene: NA; v_gene: TRBV20-1; len: 17; abundance: NA; j_gene: TRBJ2-1; CDR3aa: CSARATGIEGLYNEQFF; CDR3nt: TGCAGTGCTAGAGCTACAGGGATAGAGGGGCTCTACAATGAGCAGTTCTTC
d_gene: NA; v_gene: TRBV10-3; len: 11; abundance: many; j_gene: TRBJ1-1; CDR3aa: CAISVGTEAFF; CDR3nt: TGTGCCATCAGTGTGGGGACAGAAGCTTTCTTT
d_gene: NA; v_gene: TRBV19; len: 16; abundance: few; j_gene: TRBJ2-1; CDR3aa: CASSGGVRLAYNEQFF; CDR3nt: TGTGCCAGTAGCGGGGGAGTCCGACTAGCCTACAATGAGCAGTTCTTC
d_gene: NA; v_gene: TRBV10-2; len: 14; abundance: many; j_gene: TRBJ1-3; CDR3aa: CASSLQGTGNTIYF; CDR3nt: TGCGCCAGCAGTCTCCAGGGAACAGGAAACACCATATATTTT
d_gene: NA; v_gene: TRBV25-1; len: 16; abundance: few; j_gene: TRBJ2-3; CDR3aa: CASSSRAGPSTDTQYF; CDR3nt: TGTGCCAGCAGTTCGAGGGCGGGACCAAGCACAGATACGCAGTATTTT
d_gene: NA; v_gene: TRBV19; len: 12; abundance: NA; j_gene: TRBJ1-1; CDR3aa: CASSFRGPGAFF; CDR3nt: TGTGCCAGTAGTTTCCGGGGGCCTGGGGCTTTCTTT
d_gene: NA; v_gene: TRBV7-2; len: 14; abundance: many; j_gene: TRBJ2-1; CDR3aa: CASSLVAAYNEQFF; CDR3nt: TGTGCCAGCAGCTTAGTTGCGGCCTACAATGAGCAGTTCTTC
d_gene: NA; v_gene: TRBV7-2; len: 13; abundance: NA; j_gene: TRBJ2-2; CDR3aa: CASSSELTGELFF; CDR3nt: TGTGCCAGCAGCTCAGAGCTCACCGGGGAGCTGTTTTTT
d_gene: TRBD1; v_gene: TRBV7-6; len: 13; abundance: few; j_gene: TRBJ2-1; CDR3aa: CASGRTGSGEQFF; CDR3nt: TGTGCCAGCGGCAGGACAGGGAGCGGTGAGCAGTTCTTC
d_gene: NA; v_gene: TRBV12-3/TRBV12-4; len: 14; abundance: NA; j_gene: TRBJ2-3; CDR3aa: CASSPELYTDTQYF; CDR3nt: TGTGCCAGCAGTCCCGAACTCTACACAGATACGCAGTATTTT
d_gene: TRBD1; v_gene: TRBV7-6; len: 16; abundance: NA; j_gene: TRBJ2-3; CDR3aa: CASSPVGRQGTDTQYF; CDR3nt: TGTGCCAGCAGCCCTGTGGGAAGACAGGGGACAGATACGCAGTATTTT
d_gene: NA; v_gene: TRBV7-2; len: 15; abundance: many; j_gene: TRBJ2-7; CDR3aa: CASSLRGNSPYEQYF; CDR3nt: TGTGCCAGCAGCTTACGAGGGAATAGTCCCTACGAGCAGTACTTC
d_gene: NA; v_gene: TRBV7-8; len: 15; abundance: NA; j_gene: TRBJ1-5; CDR3aa: CASSLFQGRRSPQHF; CDR3nt: TGTGCCAGCAGCTTGTTTCAGGGCCGTCGGTCGCCCCAGCATTTT
d_gene: TRBD2; v_gene: TRBV20-1; len: 14; abundance: NA; j_gene: TRBJ2-5; CDR3aa: CSVPGTSGQETQYF; CDR3nt: TGCAGTGTGCCGGGGACTAGCGGCCAAGAGACCCAGTACTTC
d_gene: NA; v_gene: TRBV7-2; len: 15; abundance: many; j_gene: TRBJ2-5; CDR3aa: CASSLVVNLQETQYF; CDR3nt: TGTGCCAGCAGCTTAGTGGTGAATCTCCAAGAGACCCAGTACTTC
d_gene: NA; v_gene: TRBV7-2; len: 14; abundance: many; j_gene: TRBJ2-3; CDR3aa: CASSLGGTTDTQYF; CDR3nt: TGTGCCAGCAGCTTAGGCGGAACCACAGATACGCAGTATTTT
d_gene: NA; v_gene: TRBV12-3/TRBV12-4; len: 15; abundance: NA; j_gene: TRBJ2-5; CDR3aa: CASSSSLGRSETQYF; CDR3nt: TGTGCCAGCAGTTCATCACTAGGGCGCTCCGAGACCCAGTACTTC
d_gene: NA; v_gene: TRBV7-2; len: 14; abundance: NA; j_gene: TRBJ1-5; CDR3aa: CASSDRGPLEPQHF; CDR3nt: TGTGCCAGCAGCGACCGGGGCCCTCTAGAACCCCAGCATTTT
d_gene: TRBD1; v_gene: TRBV10-3; len: 15; abundance: NA; j_gene: TRBJ1-2; CDR3aa: CAISEDRQGYYGYTF; CDR3nt: TGTGCCATCAGTGAGGACAGACAGGGATACTATGGCTACACCTTC
d_gene: NA; v_gene: TRBV6-1; len: 13; abundance: NA; j_gene: TRBJ1-2; CDR3aa: CASIGAVSYGYTF; CDR3nt: TGTGCCAGCATCGGAGCCGTCTCCTATGGCTACACCTTC
d_gene: TRBD1; v_gene: TRBV7-2; len: 16; abundance: NA; j_gene: TRBJ2-7; CDR3aa: CASSLAQQGAVYEQYF; CDR3nt: TGTGCCAGCAGCTTAGCTCAACAGGGGGCGGTCTACGAGCAGTACTTC
d_gene: NA; v_gene: TRBV6-5; len: 13; abundance: few; j_gene: TRBJ2-5; CDR3aa: CASSLTVAETQYF; CDR3nt: TGTGCCAGCAGTTTGACGGTTGCGGAGACCCAGTACTTC
d_gene: NA; v_gene: TRBV12-3/TRBV12-4; len: 14; abundance: few; j_gene: TRBJ1-1; CDR3aa: CASRMSGPLAEAFF; CDR3nt: TGTGCCAGTCGGATGTCGGGACCCCTGGCAGAAGCTTTCTTT
d_gene: TRBD2; v_gene: TRBV7-2; len: 17; abundance: many; j_gene: TRBJ2-7; CDR3aa: CASSWPGSGSTSYEQYF; CDR3nt: TGTGCCAGCAGCTGGCCCGGGAGCGGGAGCACCTCGTACGAGCAGTACTTC
d_gene: NA; v_gene: TRBV4-2; len: 15; abundance: NA; j_gene: TRBJ2-1; CDR3aa: CASSQDPREYNEQFF; CDR3nt: TGTGCCAGCAGCCAAGACCCCCGGGAATACAATGAGCAGTTCTTC
d_gene: NA; v_gene: TRBV4-3; len: 16; abundance: NA; j_gene: TRBJ2-5; CDR3aa: CASSQGPNYEGETQYF; CDR3nt: TGCGCCAGCAGCCAAGGACCCAACTACGAGGGAGAGACCCAGTACTTC
d_gene: NA; v_gene: TRBV7-8; len: 15; abundance: NA; j_gene: TRBJ1-5; CDR3aa: CASSLGGGSGQPQHF; CDR3nt: TGTGCCAGCAGCTTAGGGGGGGGGTCTGGCCAGCCCCAGCATTTT
d_gene: NA; v_gene: TRBV2; len: 12; abundance: few; j_gene: TRBJ2-3; CDR3aa: CASRPVSDTQYF; CDR3nt: TGTGCCAGCAGGCCCGTTTCGGATACGCAGTATTTT
d_gene: NA; v_gene: TRBV6-2/TRBV6-3; len: 16; abundance: NA; j_gene: TRBJ2-6; CDR3aa: CASSYPFGSGANVLTF; CDR3nt: TGTGCCAGCAGTTACCCCTTTGGGTCTGGGGCCAACGTCCTGACTTTC
d_gene: NA; v_gene: TRBV2; len: 13; abundance: NA; j_gene: TRBJ2-5; CDR3aa: CASSVDSQETQYF; CDR3nt: TGTGCCAGCAGTGTCGACAGCCAAGAGACCCAGTACTTC
d_gene: NA; v_gene: TRBV7-2; len: 15; abundance: NA; j_gene: TRBJ2-7; CDR3aa: CASSLGSGVGYEQYF; CDR3nt: TGTGCCAGCAGCTTAGGGTCCGGGGTTGGCTACGAGCAGTACTTC
d_gene: TRBD2; v_gene: TRBV20-1; len: 16; abundance: few; j_gene: TRBJ2-7; CDR3aa: CSARHQLPGLDYEQYF; CDR3nt: TGCAGTGCTAGGCACCAACTTCCGGGACTAGATTACGAGCAGTACTTC
d_gene: TRBD1; v_gene: TRBV7-8; len: 15; abundance: many; j_gene: TRBJ1-5; CDR3aa: CASSQFGTVNQPQHF; CDR3nt: TGTGCCAGCAGCCAATTTGGGACAGTCAATCAGCCCCAGCATTTT
d_gene: NA; v_gene: TRBV7-9; len: 16; abundance: NA; j_gene: TRBJ2-2; CDR3aa: CASSLRYLAGTGELFF; CDR3nt: TGTGCCAGCAGCTTACGGTACCTAGCCGGGACCGGGGAGCTGTTTTTT
d_gene: TRBD1; v_gene: TRBV7-9; len: 14; abundance: NA; j_gene: TRBJ2-5; CDR3aa: CASSSMDRGGTQYF; CDR3nt: TGTGCCAGCAGCTCCATGGACAGGGGTGGGACCCAGTACTTC
d_gene: NA; v_gene: TRBV6-2/TRBV6-3; len: 14; abundance: NA; j_gene: TRBJ2-3; CDR3aa: CASSYWTVTDTQYF; CDR3nt: TGTGCCAGCAGTTACTGGACCGTGACGGATACGCAGTATTTT
d_gene: NA; v_gene: TRBV12-3/TRBV12-4; len: 13; abundance: NA; j_gene: TRBJ2-7; CDR3aa: CASSLGGPDEQYF; CDR3nt: TGTGCCAGCAGTTTAGGAGGGCCGGACGAGCAGTACTTC
d_gene: NA; v_gene: TRBV6-1; len: 13; abundance: few; j_gene: TRBJ1-2; CDR3aa: CASSEQLNYGYTF; CDR3nt: TGTGCCAGCAGTGAACAGCTCAACTATGGCTACACCTTC
d_gene: NA; v_gene: TRBV14; len: 12; abundance: NA; j_gene: TRBJ1-4; CDR3aa: CASSQNREKLFF; CDR3nt: TGTGCCAGCAGCCAAAACCGAGAAAAACTGTTTTTT
d_gene: NA; v_gene: TRBV7-2; len: 13; abundance: few; j_gene: TRBJ1-5; CDR3aa: CASSEGFHQPQHF; CDR3nt: TGTGCCAGCAGCGAGGGTTTTCATCAGCCCCAGCATTTT
d_gene: TRBD2; v_gene: TRBV12-3/TRBV12-4; len: 17; abundance: NA; j_gene: TRBJ2-1; CDR3aa: CASRGLADRKSNNEQFF; CDR3nt: TGTGCCAGCAGAGGACTAGCGGACCGTAAAAGCAACAATGAGCAGTTCTTC
d_gene: NA; v_gene: TRBV4-1; len: 15; abundance: few; j_gene: TRBJ2-3; CDR3aa: CARIGQTTSTDTQYF; CDR3nt: TGCGCCAGGATTGGACAGACTACTAGCACAGATACGCAGTATTTT
d_gene: TRBD2; v_gene: TRBV12-3/TRBV12-4; len: 15; abundance: few; j_gene: TRBJ2-1; CDR3aa: CASSETSESYNEQFF; CDR3nt: TGTGCCAGCAGTGAGACTAGCGAGTCCTACAATGAGCAGTTCTTC
d_gene: NA; v_gene: TRBV7-6; len: 12; abundance: few; j_gene: TRBJ1-2; CDR3aa: CASSEEFRGYTF; CDR3nt: TGTGCCAGCAGCGAGGAGTTTAGGGGCTACACCTTC
d_gene: TRBD1; v_gene: TRBV7-2; len: 13; abundance: many; j_gene: TRBJ1-6; CDR3aa: CASSTMDRSPLHF; CDR3nt: TGTGCCAGCAGCACAATGGACAGGTCACCCCTCCACTTT
d_gene: TRBD1; v_gene: TRBV25-1; len: 18; abundance: NA; j_gene: TRBJ2-5; CDR3aa: CASRAVPGQGGAQETQYF; CDR3nt: TGTGCCAGCAGAGCTGTCCCGGGACAGGGTGGGGCCCAAGAGACCCAGTACTTC